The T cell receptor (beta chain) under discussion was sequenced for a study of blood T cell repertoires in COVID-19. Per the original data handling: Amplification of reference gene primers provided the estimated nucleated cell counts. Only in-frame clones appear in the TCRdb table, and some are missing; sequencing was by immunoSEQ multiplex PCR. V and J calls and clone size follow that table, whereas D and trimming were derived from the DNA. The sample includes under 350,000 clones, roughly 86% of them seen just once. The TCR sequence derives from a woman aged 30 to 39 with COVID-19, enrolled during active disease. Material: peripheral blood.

CDR3 sequence reads: CASSQDSATGSYNEQFF. As DNA, the CDR3 is TGTGCCAGCAGCCAAGATTCAGCGACGGGGTCCTACAATGAGCAGTTCTTC. The chain joins TRBV3-1 (or the pseudogene TRBV3-2) to TRBJ2-1, with D possibly being TRBD2 (5 bases). The V end was cut by 0 bases, the J end by 1 base, with 13 bases between. The CDR3 consists of 17 residues. The germline gives CDR1 LGHDT, CDR2 YNNKEL (reference sequence).